This T cell receptor beta chain appears in the sequencing data of a study of T cell responses to AZD1222 COVID-19 vaccine. Findings of the study overall: Most donors were white British and more were female, and clonal diversity was possibly underestimated. Just 5 or 6 AZD1222 recipients tested seropositive at baseline. Spike-wide coverage was observed for vaccine-associated CD4 TCRs, with dominant responses at 160-218 and 743-854. Repertoires were collected only later (after the peak T cell response had occurred).

Concerning this clone: Its cognate antigen is unknown.

Some clones are missing from TCRdb's copy, which holds only in-frame ones; the method was immunoSEQ multiplex PCR. This sample yields approximately 160,000 clones, of which approximately 89% are seen a single time; approximately 3.6% belongs to the top ten. CDR3 size: 12 residues. The V end was cut by 0 bases, the J end by 4 bases, with 7 bases between. Germline V lookup: CDR1 GTSNPN, CDR2 SVGIG (reference sequence). The receptor was derived from an adult in good health. This rearrangement joins TRBV30 to TRBJ2-7; D is undetermined. The source was peripheral blood, collected on day 0 of MenACWY control vaccination. The CDR3 protein is CAWSVQLYEQYF. DNA of the CDR3: TGTGCCTGGAGTGTACAATTGTACGAGCAGTACTTC.